Below are 27 T cell receptor beta chains sequenced from a single sample in a study of T cells in Graves' hyperthyroidism and ophthalmopathy (dated by TCRdb to the late 2010s). Library preparation employed multiplex PCR. The listed sequencing device is Illumina HiSeq 2000. Amplification of TCR beta CDR3 regions was carried out from RNA transcripts. The first round of RT-PCR for the TCR CDR3 was performed with the HTBI primer set and the Qiagen OneStep RT-PCR kit. TCRdb applied fastp at Q25 and MiXCR to the public reads, then kept only in-frame beta chains. Records with the same CDR3 protein are collapsed into one entry carrying the most frequent genes and DNA. Within this sample are 250,000 to 300,000 distinct CDR3 sequences, with 15% to 20% of them counted one time only. The ten largest account for under 45% of the sample. Material: blood. These receptors all come from a man between 50 and 59 years old with Graves' ophthalmopathy.

This clonotype has at least ten counts. The V and J genes are TRBV11-2 and TRBJ2-1; 13 nucleotides line up with TRBD2. CDR1 and CDR2 from the germline V gene are SGHAT and FQNNGV. The CDR3 is 16 amino acids. The V segment lost 5 bases and the J segment 5 bases; nucleotides outside the gene matches: 6. CDR3 sequence: CASSPGTSGKNNEQFF. CDR3 coding DNA: TGTGCCAGCAGCCCAGGGACTAGCGGGAAAAACAATGAGCAGTTCTTC.

The chain combines TRBV19 with TRBJ2-7; 10 nucleotides match TRBD1. The V gene's germline CDR1 is LNHDA and CDR2 SQIVND (reference sequence). This CDR3 is built from 15 residues. V was pared by 5 bases and J by 1 base, with 5 bases of the junction left unmatched. CDR3 sequence reads: CASSPPGQGSYEQYF. In DNA form, the CDR3 reads TGTGCCAGTAGTCCCCCGGGACAGGGGTCCTACGAGCAGTACTTC.

The chain carries TRBV20-1 and TRBJ2-4, with 10 bases identical to TRBD2. The CDR3 sequence is 16 residues long. V shed 3 bases and J 2 bases; nucleotides not matched to a gene: 7. Germline V gene lookup returns CDR1 DFQATT and CDR2 SNEGSKA (reference sequence). The CDR3 DNA reads as TGCAGTGCTAGTAGAGCGGGAGGGCGTACCAAAAACATTCAGTACTTC. The encoded protein is CSASRAGGRTKNIQYF.

The table lists this clonotype with a few counts. The chain couples TRBV3-1 to TRBJ2-2; D remains ambiguous. Germline CDR1 reads LGHDT; CDR2 reads YNNKEL (reference sequence). Trimming left V 0 bases short and J 5 bases short, with 4 bases between. This CDR3 region has 13 residues. Here the CDR3 DNA reads TGTGCCAGCAGCCAAGAAGATACCGGGGAGCTGTTTTTT. Amino acid sequence: CASSQEDTGELFF.

This clonotype was observed many times. The V call is TRBV29-1, the J call TRBJ2-5; possibly TRBD1 for D (7 bases). The CDR3 spans 15 residues. CDR1 is SQVTM, CDR2 ANQGSEA, per germline. Trimming removed 5 bases at V and 1 base at J, with 17 bases between. This CDR3 is CSVSRSGGSQETQYF. DNA for the CDR3: TGCAGCGTTAGTAGGTCAGGGGGGTCCCAAGAGACCCAGTACTTC. The complete variable domain, with remaining parts taken from reference TRBV29-1 and TRBJ2-5, reads SAVISQKPSRDICQRGTSLTIQCQVDSQVTMMFWYRQQPGQSLTLIATANQGSEATYESGFVIDKFPISRPNLTFSTLTVSNMSPEDSSIYLCSVSRSGGSQETQYFGPGTRLLVL.

The genes are TRBV25-1 and TRBJ1-5; D ambiguous. The CDR3 is 13 residues long. Germline CDR1 MGHDK, CDR2 SYGVNS. V was cut by 1 base and J by 4 bases, with 5 bases left in between. CDR3 amino acids: CASSESWNQPQHF. The DNA for the CDR3 is TGTGCCAGCAGTGAATCTTGGAATCAGCCCCAGCATTTT.

The sample holds one count of this clonotype. This rearrangement joins TRBV14 to TRBJ2-4, with D possibly TRBD2 on 6 matching bases. This CDR3 has 15 residues. The V end lost 3 bases, the J end lost 3 bases, and 12 bases lay between the germline ends. Germline lookup yields CDR1 SGHDN and CDR2 FVKESK. The CDR3 loop reads CASSHGDFGKNIQYF. CDR3 nucleotide sequence: TGTGCCAGCAGCCACGGGGACTTCGGCAAAAACATTCAGTACTTC.

This clonotype was observed many times. The chain joins TRBV12-3 or TRBV12-4 to TRBJ2-7, with D maybe TRBD1 (6 bases). The CDR3 consists of 14 residues. Trimming left V 3 bases short and J 8 bases short, with 17 bases between. CDR3 DNA sequence: TGTGCCAGCAGTTTGAGTCAGGGGATCTCAAAGCAGTACTTC. Translation gives CASSLSQGISKQYF.

This clonotype was detected ten times or more. This chain joins TRBV6-4 and TRBJ2-2, with 11 positions matching TRBD1. J lost 4 bases, V lost 2 bases, and 0 bases had no gene match. CDR3 length equals 15 residues. CDR1 MRHNA and CDR2 SNTAGT come from the germline V gene. Written as DNA, the CDR3 is TGTGCCAGCAGTGACGGACAGGGGGCCACCGGGGAGCTGTTTTTT. It translates to CASSDGQGATGELFF.

This clonotype has just a few counts. This sequence joins TRBV7-8 and TRBJ1-4; a possible D gene is TRBD1 (5 bases). Germline V lookup: CDR1 SGHVS, CDR2 FQNEAQ. V was pared by 1 base and J by 8 bases, with 14 bases between. The CDR3 is 15 amino acids. The CDR3 sequence is CASSLVDTAVEKLFF. The CDR3 bases are TGTGCCAGCAGCTTAGTGGACACGGCCGTGGAAAAACTGTTTTTT.

Many counts were recorded for this clonotype. This chain connects TRBV3-1 to TRBJ1-2, with no clear D. The length of the CDR3 is 12 residues. Per the germline V gene, CDR1 is LGHDT and CDR2 is YNNKEL (reference sequence). The germline V and J ends were trimmed by 8 bases and 6 bases, with 13 bases remaining between them. The CDR3 DNA reads TGTGCCAGCCAGGACCGGGATAATGGCTACACCTTC. It specifies CASQDRDNGYTF.

A word on this clonotype: This may arise from a read error, as a much more abundant clone is one base away. The rearrangement joins TRBV13 to TRBJ1-3; D uncertain. Germline V gives CDR1 PRHDT, CDR2 FYEKMQ (reference sequence). The CDR3 runs 15 residues. CDR3 sequence: CASLTTTLSGSTIYF. Written as DNA, the CDR3 is TGTGCCAGTCTAACTACGACCCTCTCTGGAAGCACCATATATTTT.

The chain is built from TRBV18 and TRBJ2-3; TRBD2 agrees at 15 bases. The CDR3 loop spans 18 amino acids. Unmatched junction bases numbered 8, after V lost 3 bases and J lost 4 bases. CDR1 and CDR2 (germline): KGHSH, LQKENI. Here the CDR3 DNA reads TGTGCCAGCTCACCCTTTCCAGGACTAGCGGGAGGGGCAGATACGCAGTATTTT. Protein: CASSPFPGLAGGADTQYF.

The table lists this clonotype with many counts. DNA of the CDR3: TGTGCCTGGAGTGCTGATATGAACACTGAAGCTTTCTTT. Protein: CAWSADMNTEAFF. This chain uses TRBV30 with TRBJ1-1; D uncertain. Trimming took off 1 base at V and 0 bases at J, with 6 bases between the two ends. Germline values: CDR1 GTSNPN, CDR2 SVGIG (reference sequence). The CDR3 length is 13 residues. Full variable domain (remainder filled in from reference TRBV30 and TRBJ1-1): SQTIHQWPATLVQPVGSPLSLECTVEGTSNPNLYWYRQAAGRGLQLLFYSVGIGQISSEVPQNLSASRPQDRQFILSSKKLLLSDSGFYLCAWSADMNTEAFFGQGTRLTVV.

This clonotype was found a few times. V gene TRBV20-1 combines with J gene TRBJ2-5; D is uncertain. The V gene lost 5 bases and the J gene lost 1 base, with 11 bases spanning the gap. Germline CDR1 DFQATT, CDR2 SNEGSKA (reference sequence). The CDR3 totals 13 residues. The CDR3 protein is CSARPRLQETQYF. The CDR3 nucleotides read TGCAGTGCTCGACCCCGCCTCCAAGAGACCCAGTACTTC.

CDR3 bases: TGTGCCAGCTCACCACCCAGGCCCAGCACTGAAGCTTTCTTT. This codes for CASSPPRPSTEAFF. V is TRBV18 and J is TRBJ1-1, with no clear D. The germline CDR1 and CDR2 sequences are KGHSH and LQKENI. CDR3 length: 14 amino acids. Trimming left V 0 bases short and J 4 bases short, with 9 bases between.

This clonotype was counted a few times. The chain is built from TRBV6-1 and TRBJ2-2, with 7 nucleotides matching TRBD2. Germline V CDR1 and CDR2: MNHNS, SASEGT. The length of the CDR3 is 16 residues. V lost 5 bases, J lost 0 bases, and 6 bases stayed unmatched. The CDR3 nucleotides are TGTGCCAGCAGTCGATTTAGCGGGTCGAACACCGGGGAGCTGTTTTTT. This encodes CASSRFSGSNTGELFF.

This clonotype showed up just a few times. V gene TRBV20-1 combines with J gene TRBJ2-5; the match to TRBD2 covers 14 bases. CDR3 length: 13 residues. Germline values: CDR1 DFQATT, CDR2 SNEGSKA (reference sequence). V gave up 6 bases and J gave up 5 bases; unmatched junction bases: 2. Here the CDR3 DNA reads TGCAGTGCGCGGACTAGCGGGAGGGAGACCCAGTACTTC. This sequence encodes CSARTSGRETQYF.

The sample holds a few counts of this clonotype. The rearrangement links TRBV27 to TRBJ2-5; the match to TRBD1 covers 7 bases. The CDR3 runs to 20 residues. Germline values: CDR1 MNHEY, CDR2 SMNVEV (reference sequence). The J segment lost 0 bases and the V segment lost 7 bases, leaving 23 bases of the junction unmatched. The CDR3 reads CASIRDRKPQGTTNQETQYF. In DNA form, the CDR3 reads TGTGCCAGCATCCGGGACAGAAAACCCCAAGGAACGACAAACCAAGAGACCCAGTACTTC.

The chain is built from TRBV2 and TRBJ2-2, with D perhaps matching TRBD2 (6 bases). The CDR3 is made up of 13 amino acids. Looked up from germline, CDR1 is SNHLY and CDR2 is FYNNEI. With 8 bases removed from V and 7 bases from J, the gap between germline ends came to 14 bases. Written as DNA, the CDR3 is TGTGCCAGCTCTCGGGGAGGAGACGGGGAGCTGTTTTTT. As protein: CASSRGGDGELFF.

The chain is built from TRBV9 and TRBJ1-1, with D possibly matching TRBD1 (6 bases). The CDR3 extends over 14 amino acids. Between the trimmed V and J ends, which lost 0 bases and 1 base, there was a span of 7 bases. Germline lookup yields CDR1 SGDLS and CDR2 YYNGEE. The DNA of the CDR3 is TGTGCCAGCAGCGTAGCAGGGGCGAACACTGAAGCTTTCTTT. This translates into CASSVAGANTEAFF.

This clonotype turned up a few times. This may arise from a read error, as a much more abundant clone is one base away. The conserved phenylalanine or tryptophan normally closing the CDR3 is absent here, so this likely arose from a read error. This rearrangement joins TRBV12-3 or TRBV12-4 to TRBJ2-7; no clear D gene. The CDR3 is 15 amino acids. The ends were cut back, 2 bases at V and 0 bases at J, with 11 bases in the middle. CDR3 nucleotides: TGTGCCAGCAGTTTACGACGTAGGAGCTCCTACGAGCAGTACCTC. It codes for CASSLRRRSSYEQYL.

A remark on this clonotype: An end of the junction differs from the germline gene, which may be a read error. CDR3 nucleotides: TGTGCCAGTCCTAGCTCCTACGGGCAGTACTTC. Translation: CASPSSYGQYF. This sequence joins TRBV12-3 or TRBV12-4 and TRBJ2-7; perhaps TRBD2 as D (5 bases). The length of the CDR3 is 11 residues.

Turning to this clonotype: A much larger clone sits a single nucleotide away, making a read error possible. This chain links TRBV5-1 with TRBJ1-2; 10 nucleotides agree with TRBD1. The V gene's germline CDR1 is SGHRS and CDR2 YFSETQ. This CDR3 spans 15 amino acids. The CDR3 reads CASSLEGQGNCGYTF. The CDR3, as DNA: TGCGCCAGCAGCTTGGAGGGACAGGGGAACTGTGGCTACACCTTC.

This rearrangement joins TRBV27 to TRBJ1-1; the match to TRBD1 covers 7 bases. Germline assignment: CDR1 MNHEY and CDR2 SMNVEV (reference sequence). The CDR3 sequence is 14 residues long. The trim removed 6 bases at V and 7 bases at J, leaving 11 bases unmatched. CDR3 loop: CASSRDSGRGEAFF. CDR3 nucleotide sequence: TGTGCCAGCAGCCGGGACAGCGGGAGGGGTGAAGCTTTCTTT.

This chain uses TRBV11-1 with TRBJ2-3; D may correspond to TRBD1 or TRBD2 (6 bases each). Germline loops: CDR1 SGHAT, CDR2 FQDESV (reference sequence). The V and J ends lost 4 bases and 3 bases respectively, with 17 bases between them. The CDR3 totals 16 residues. In DNA, the CDR3 is TGTGCCAGCAGCTCCGCTAGGGGGAGCGGGACAGATACGCAGTATTTT. Translation: CASSSARGSGTDTQYF.

This clonotype was seen more than once but under ten times. V is TRBV11-2 and J is TRBJ2-6; possibly TRBD1 or TRBD2 for D (6 bases each). The V gene's germline CDR1 is SGHAT and CDR2 FQNNGV. The ends were cut back, 1 base at V and 3 bases at J, with 10 bases in the middle. CDR3 length: 16 residues. This CDR3 is CASSLVGGYGANVLTF. The CDR3, as DNA: TGTGCCAGCAGCTTAGTAGGGGGGTATGGGGCCAACGTCCTGACTTTC.